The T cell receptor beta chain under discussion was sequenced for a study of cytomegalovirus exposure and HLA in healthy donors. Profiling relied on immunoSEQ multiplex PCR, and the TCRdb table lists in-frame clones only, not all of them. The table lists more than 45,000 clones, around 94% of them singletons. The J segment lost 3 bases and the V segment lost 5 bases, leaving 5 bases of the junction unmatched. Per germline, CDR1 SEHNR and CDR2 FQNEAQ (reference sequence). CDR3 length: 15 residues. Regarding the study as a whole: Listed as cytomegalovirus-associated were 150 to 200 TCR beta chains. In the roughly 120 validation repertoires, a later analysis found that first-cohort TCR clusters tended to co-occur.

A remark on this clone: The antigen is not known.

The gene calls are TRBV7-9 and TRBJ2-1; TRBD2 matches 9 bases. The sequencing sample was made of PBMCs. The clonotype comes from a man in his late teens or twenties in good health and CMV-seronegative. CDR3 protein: CASSARLAVYNEQFF. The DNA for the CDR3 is TGTGCCAGCAGCGCGCGACTAGCGGTCTACAATGAGCAGTTCTTC.